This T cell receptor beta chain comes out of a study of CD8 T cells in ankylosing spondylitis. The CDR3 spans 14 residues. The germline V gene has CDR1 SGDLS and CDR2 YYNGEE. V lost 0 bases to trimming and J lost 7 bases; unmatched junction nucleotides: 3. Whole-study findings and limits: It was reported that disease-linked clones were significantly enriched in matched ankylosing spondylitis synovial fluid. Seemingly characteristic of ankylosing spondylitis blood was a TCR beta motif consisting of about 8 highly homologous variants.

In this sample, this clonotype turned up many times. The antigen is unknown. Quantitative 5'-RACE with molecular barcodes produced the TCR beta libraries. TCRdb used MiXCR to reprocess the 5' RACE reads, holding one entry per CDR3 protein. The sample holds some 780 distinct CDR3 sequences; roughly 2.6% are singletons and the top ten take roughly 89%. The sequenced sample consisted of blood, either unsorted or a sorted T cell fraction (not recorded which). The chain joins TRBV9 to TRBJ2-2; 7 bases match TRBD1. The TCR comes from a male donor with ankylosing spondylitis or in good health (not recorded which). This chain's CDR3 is CASSVGQGVGELFF. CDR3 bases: TGTGCCAGCAGCGTAGGACAGGGCGTCGGGGAGCTGTTTTTT.